This T cell receptor beta chain was identified in a study of T-cell reconstitution after alpha-beta-depleted transplantation in children. Regarding the study as a whole: Newly generated T cells supplied most T-cell counts and diversity one year post-transplant. Several hundred expanded graft clones reportedly supplied alpha-beta T cells about two months after transplant.

Library preparation (for TCRbeta) was performed with unique molecular identifiers. TCRdb re-derived calls from the PCR reads in MiXCR, one entry per CDR3 protein. The repertoire holds some 840,000 distinct CDR3 sequences, with roughly 15% as singletons. Note on this clonotype: Its antigen is unknown.

The V and J ends lost 4 bases and 2 bases, in that order; junction bases with no gene match: 5. Germline loops: CDR1 GTSNPN, CDR2 SVGIG (reference sequence). The CDR3 contains 14 residues. The gene calls are TRBV30 and TRBJ2-3, with 8 bases lining up with TRBD2. This specimen was PBMCs, mostly from graft donor cells, taken 360 days after TCRalphabeta/CD19-depleted stem cell transplant. This TCR was sampled from a male patient between 10 and 17 years old who had a stem cell transplant for acute lymphoblastic leukemia, so the T cells may come from the graft donor. CDR3 in amino acids: CAWNWREDTDTQYF. CDR3 nucleotides: TGTGCCTGGAACTGGCGGGAGGACACAGATACGCAGTATTTT.